The clone carrying this TCR beta chain was counted ten times or more. What it recognizes is unknown. Combining iRepertoire HTBI primers with Arm-PCR of CDR3 regions, the authors built TCR beta libraries. TCRdb reanalysed the multiplex PCR reads using MiXCR and keeps one entry per CDR3 protein. The sample lists more than 450,000 distinct CDR3 sequences; 12% were seen once. Per the germline V gene, CDR1 is SEHNR and CDR2 is FQNEAQ (reference sequence). The V end was cut by 5 bases, the J end by 7 bases, with 17 bases between. The CDR3 runs to 15 residues. The data were obtained in a study of regulatory T cells in long-lasting Graves disease. Time point described: newly diagnosed GD, antithyroid drugs for less than 3 months. The authors made the TCR library using RNA they extracted from PBMCs. Tubes containing EDTA received 7 to 10 milliliters of drawn peripheral blood. General study points: Persistent patients shared more public clonotypes (2,741) than newly diagnosed patients (about 940).

This sample also belongs to another study, concerning T cells in Graves' hyperthyroidism and ophthalmopathy. This second report adds: By a 13 V-J model, ophthalmopathy was set apart from stable hyperthyroidism.

This clonotype originated in a woman between 25 and 40 years old with Graves disease. The chain uses TRBV7-9 and TRBJ1-4, with D perhaps matching TRBD1 (5 bases). The starting material was peripheral blood mononuclear cells (PBMCs), obtained at new diagnosis, from a patient treated with antithyroid drugs. CDR3 sequence (DNA): TGTGCCAGCAGCCCTGGGACGACGGGGGGTGAAAAACTGTTTTTT. This codes for CASSPGTTGGEKLFF.